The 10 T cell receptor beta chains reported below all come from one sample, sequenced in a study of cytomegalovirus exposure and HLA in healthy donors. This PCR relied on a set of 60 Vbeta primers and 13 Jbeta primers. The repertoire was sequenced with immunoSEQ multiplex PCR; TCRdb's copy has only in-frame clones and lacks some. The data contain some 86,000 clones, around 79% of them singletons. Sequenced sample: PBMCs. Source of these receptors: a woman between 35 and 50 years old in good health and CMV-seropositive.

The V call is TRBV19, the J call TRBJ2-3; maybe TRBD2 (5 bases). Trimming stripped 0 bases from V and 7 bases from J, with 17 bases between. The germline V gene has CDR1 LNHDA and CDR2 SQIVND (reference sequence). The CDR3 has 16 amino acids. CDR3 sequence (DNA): TGTGCCAGTAGTATAGACGCCAGCGGTCGGACGAATACGCAGTATTTT. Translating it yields CASSIDASGRTNTQYF.

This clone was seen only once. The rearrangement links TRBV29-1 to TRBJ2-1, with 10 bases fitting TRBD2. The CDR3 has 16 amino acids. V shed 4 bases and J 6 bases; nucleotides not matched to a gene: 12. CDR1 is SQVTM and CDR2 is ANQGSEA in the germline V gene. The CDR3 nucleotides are TGCAGCGTTGTTCCTGGCCCGACTAGCGGGCTCAATGAGCAGTTCTTC. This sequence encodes CSVVPGPTSGLNEQFF.

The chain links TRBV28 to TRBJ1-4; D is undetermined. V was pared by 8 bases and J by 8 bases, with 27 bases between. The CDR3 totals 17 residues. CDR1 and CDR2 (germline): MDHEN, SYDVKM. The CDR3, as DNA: TGTGCCAGCCGCCTTCCTATTGGGCCGGATAGAATCGAAAAACTGTTTTTT. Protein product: CASRLPIGPDRIEKLFF.

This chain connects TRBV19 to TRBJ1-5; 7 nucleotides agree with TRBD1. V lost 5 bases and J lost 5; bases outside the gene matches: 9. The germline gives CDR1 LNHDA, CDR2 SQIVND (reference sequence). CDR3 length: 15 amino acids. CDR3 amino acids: CASSPLDRAHQPQHF. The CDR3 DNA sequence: TGTGCCAGTAGTCCTCTCGACAGGGCACATCAGCCCCAGCATTTT.

In DNA form, the CDR3 reads TGTGCCAGCTCACCAACGACTGAGGGAGAGACCCAGTACTTC. Translation: CASSPTTEGETQYF. The V and J genes are TRBV18 and TRBJ2-5, with TRBD2 as a possible D gene (5 bases). V was shortened by 2 bases and J by 4 bases, with 11 bases between the two germline ends. Germline CDR1 is KGHSH and CDR2 is LQKENI. CDR3 length: 14 residues.

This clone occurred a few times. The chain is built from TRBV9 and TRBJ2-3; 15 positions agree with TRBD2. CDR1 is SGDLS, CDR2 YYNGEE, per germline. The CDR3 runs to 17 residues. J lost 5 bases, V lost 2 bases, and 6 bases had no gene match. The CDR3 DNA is TGTGCCAGCAGCGTCGGGGGACTAGCGGGAGGAGGAGATACGCAGTATTTT. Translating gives CASSVGGLAGGGDTQYF.

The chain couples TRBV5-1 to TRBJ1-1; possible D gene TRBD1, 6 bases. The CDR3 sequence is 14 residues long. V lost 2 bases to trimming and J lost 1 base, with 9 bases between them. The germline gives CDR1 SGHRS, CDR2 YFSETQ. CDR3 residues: CASSFDRRNTEAFF. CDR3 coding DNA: TGCGCCAGCAGCTTCGACAGGAGGAACACTGAAGCTTTCTTT.

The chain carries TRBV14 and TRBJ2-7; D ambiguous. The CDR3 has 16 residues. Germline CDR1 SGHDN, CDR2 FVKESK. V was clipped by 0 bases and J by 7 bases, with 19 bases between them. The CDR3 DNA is TGTGCCAGCAGCCAAGATACGGTACTGAGTCGGAGAGAGCAGTACTTC. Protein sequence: CASSQDTVLSRREQYF.

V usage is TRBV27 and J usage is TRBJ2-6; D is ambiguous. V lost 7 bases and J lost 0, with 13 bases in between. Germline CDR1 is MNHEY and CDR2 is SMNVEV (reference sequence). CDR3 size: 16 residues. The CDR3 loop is CASKRGSPSGANVLTF. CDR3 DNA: TGTGCCAGCAAGCGCGGTTCCCCCTCTGGGGCCAACGTCCTGACTTTC.

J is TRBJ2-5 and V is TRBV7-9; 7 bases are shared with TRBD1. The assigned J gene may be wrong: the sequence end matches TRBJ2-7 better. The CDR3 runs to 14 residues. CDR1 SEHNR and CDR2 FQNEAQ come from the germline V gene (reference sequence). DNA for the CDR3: TGTGCCAGCAGCTTGGCCGGGACAGTTTACGAGCAGTACTTC. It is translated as CASSLAGTVYEQYF.